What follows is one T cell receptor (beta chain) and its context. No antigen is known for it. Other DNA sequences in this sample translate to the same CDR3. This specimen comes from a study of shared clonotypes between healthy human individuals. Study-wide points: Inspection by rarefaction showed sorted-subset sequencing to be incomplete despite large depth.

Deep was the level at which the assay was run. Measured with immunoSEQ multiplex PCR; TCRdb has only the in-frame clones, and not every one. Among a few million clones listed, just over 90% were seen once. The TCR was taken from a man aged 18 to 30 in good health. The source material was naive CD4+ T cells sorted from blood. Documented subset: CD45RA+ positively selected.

CDR3 sequence: CASSSGTAQETQYF. The CDR3 region has the DNA TGCGCCAGCAGCTCCGGGACAGCGCAAGAGACCCAGTACTTC. This chain links TRBV5-1 with TRBJ2-5; TRBD1 matches 7 bases. Per the germline V gene, CDR1 is SGHRS and CDR2 is YFSETQ. V lost 3 bases and J lost 2; bases outside the gene matches: 4. This CDR3 is 14 amino acids long.